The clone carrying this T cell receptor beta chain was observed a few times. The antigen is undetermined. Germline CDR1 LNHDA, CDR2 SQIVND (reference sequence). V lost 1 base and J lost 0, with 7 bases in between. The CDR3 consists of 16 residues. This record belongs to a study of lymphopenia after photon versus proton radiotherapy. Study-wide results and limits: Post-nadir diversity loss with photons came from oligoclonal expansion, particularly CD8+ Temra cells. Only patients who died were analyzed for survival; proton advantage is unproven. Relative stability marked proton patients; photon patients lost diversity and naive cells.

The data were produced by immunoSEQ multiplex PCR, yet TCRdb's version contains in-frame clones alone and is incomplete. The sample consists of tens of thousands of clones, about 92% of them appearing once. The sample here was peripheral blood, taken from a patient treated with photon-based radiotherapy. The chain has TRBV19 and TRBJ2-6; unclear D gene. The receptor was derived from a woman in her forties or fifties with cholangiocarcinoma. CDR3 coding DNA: TGTGCCAGTAGTATAGTTTCAGTCTCTGGGGCCAACGTCCTGACTTTC. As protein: CASSIVSVSGANVLTF.